One and the same sample provided the 23 T cell receptor beta chains below, sequenced in a study of cytomegalovirus exposure and HLA in healthy donors. Clones were sequenced by immunoSEQ multiplex PCR, and TCRdb holds only the in-frame ones, with some missing. In the table there are roughly 250,000 clones, 90% of which are singletons. Material for sequencing was PBMCs. The receptors here all came from a woman younger than 35 in good health and CMV-seronegative.

The chain employs TRBV7-9 and TRBJ1-4, with TRBD1 matching over 8 bases. Per germline, CDR1 SEHNR and CDR2 FQNEAQ (reference sequence). The CDR3 contains 16 residues. V lost 4 bases to trimming and J lost 12 bases; unmatched junction nucleotides: 16. CDR3 protein: CASSYPLGTGGGELFF. The DNA for the CDR3 is TGTGCCAGCAGCTACCCTCTCGGGACAGGCGGAGGGGAACTGTTTTTT.

CDR3 bases: TGTGCCAGCATTCCCCTAATGGGGCACCTTAACTATGGCTACACCTTC. Translation gives CASIPLMGHLNYGYTF. The chain employs TRBV28 and TRBJ1-2, with D perhaps TRBD1 (5 bases). V was pared by 7 bases and J by 1 base, with 19 bases between. Germline CDR1 is MDHEN and CDR2 is SYDVKM. The CDR3 contains 16 residues.

V usage is TRBV6-1 and J usage is TRBJ2-7; D is unclear. V lost 0 bases and J lost 4, with 7 bases in between. Per the germline V gene, CDR1 is MNHNS and CDR2 is SASEGT. The CDR3 totals 13 residues. CDR3 DNA sequence: TGTGCCAGCAGTGAAGCCCGGGTTTACGAGCAGTACGTC. Protein: CASSEARVYEQYV.

The V gene is TRBV6-5, the J gene TRBJ1-2, with 9 bases identical to TRBD1. With 3 bases clipped from V and 8 bases from J, the junction kept 7 bases outside the gene matches. This CDR3 spans 14 amino acids. The germline gives CDR1 MNHEY, CDR2 SVGAGI. The CDR3 sequence is CASSYLDRGKGYTF. As DNA, the CDR3 is TGTGCCAGCAGTTATCTCGACAGGGGGAAAGGCTACACCTTC.

V usage is TRBV11-1 and J usage is TRBJ2-7; D possibly corresponds to TRBD1 (6 bases). Germline CDR1 is SGHAT and CDR2 is FQDESV (reference sequence). The CDR3 runs to 13 residues. Trimming took off 3 bases at V and 1 base at J, with 7 bases between the two ends. The CDR3 spells CASSFTGSYEQYF. The CDR3 DNA follows: TGTGCCAGCAGCTTTACAGGGTCCTACGAGCAGTACTTC.

The V gene is TRBV7-8, the J gene TRBJ1-2; weak D call: TRBD1 (5 bases). This CDR3 has 13 residues. Germline CDR1 and CDR2: SGHVS and FQNEAQ. V lost 5 bases, J lost 4 bases, and 11 bases lay in between. The CDR3 protein is CASSVVGGYGYTF. The CDR3 DNA reads TGTGCCAGCAGCGTCGTCGGGGGCTATGGCTACACCTTC.

This clone appeared a few times. The chain links TRBV19 to TRBJ1-4; D gene uncertain. Per the germline V gene, CDR1 is LNHDA and CDR2 is SQIVND (reference sequence). V shed 3 bases and J shed 4 bases, with 6 bases lying between them. The CDR3 contains 13 residues. The CDR3 DNA reads as TGTGCCAGTAGTATCGGTGTTAATGAAAAACTGTTTTTT. Protein: CASSIGVNEKLFF.

J is TRBJ2-1 and V is TRBV5-1; 10 bases map to TRBD2. Germline CDR1 is SGHRS and CDR2 is YFSETQ. The CDR3 loop spans 17 amino acids. The trim removed 4 bases at V and 5 bases at J, leaving 12 bases unmatched. The DNA for the CDR3 is TGCGCCAGCAGCCCACGCGGTTTTAGCGGGGGGAACAATGAGCAGTTCTTC. It codes for CASSPRGFSGGNNEQFF.

This clone was observed once. The chain uses TRBV5-1 and TRBJ2-1; 9 bases map to TRBD2. CDR1 is SGHRS, CDR2 YFSETQ, per germline. This CDR3 is 14 amino acids long. Unmatched junction bases numbered 10, after V lost 5 bases and J lost 10 bases. Here the CDR3 DNA reads TGCGCCAGCAGTGGGGAACTAGCGGGCCAGGAGCAGTTCTTC. Protein: CASSGELAGQEQFF.

The V and J genes are TRBV6-5 and TRBJ2-7; TRBD2 matches 9 bases. V shed 6 bases and J 3 bases; nucleotides not matched to a gene: 9. This CDR3 contains 15 residues. The germline CDR1 and CDR2 sequences are MNHEY and SVGAGI. The CDR3 spells CASRTLSGGIYEQYF. DNA of the CDR3: TGTGCCAGCAGAACACTTAGCGGGGGAATCTACGAGCAGTACTTC.

This chain links TRBV19 with TRBJ2-3; no firm D call. This CDR3 region has 17 residues. Trimming pared 2 bases from V and 4 bases from J, leaving 19 bases between. Germline CDR1 LNHDA, CDR2 SQIVND (reference sequence). CDR3 in amino acids: CASSITQEYPGADTQYF. CDR3 in DNA: TGTGCCAGTAGTATAACGCAAGAATACCCAGGCGCAGATACGCAGTATTTT.

The CDR3 DNA sequence: TGTGCCAGCAGCAGTCAGCAGCAGGGGTTCTACGAGCAGTACTTC. Residues: CASSSQQQGFYEQYF. This sequence joins TRBV28 and TRBJ2-7; D may be TRBD1 (6 bases). Germline V gene lookup returns CDR1 MDHEN and CDR2 SYDVKM. V lost 6 bases to trimming and J lost 3 bases, with 18 bases between them. The CDR3 spans 15 residues.

This clone has only a few counts. This chain links TRBV4-1 with TRBJ2-2, with 11 bases matching TRBD2. Germline V lookup: CDR1 MGHRA, CDR2 YSYEKL. The length of the CDR3 is 16 residues. The V gene end was trimmed by 8 bases and the J gene end by 5 bases; junction bases not matched to a gene: 10. The CDR3 DNA reads TGCGCCAGCCATAGGGGACTAGCGGTTGGAACCGGGGAGCTGTTTTTT. Translation: CASHRGLAVGTGELFF.

Points on this clone: The same CDR3 also results from other DNA sequences found in this sample. V is TRBV27 and J is TRBJ1-5; D call uncertain. The CDR3 totals 13 residues. Trimming stripped 2 bases from V and 4 bases from J, with 6 bases between. Germline loops: CDR1 MNHEY, CDR2 SMNVEV (reference sequence). In nucleotides, the CDR3 is TGTGCCAGCAGTTTAACGGGGAATCAGCCCCAGCATTTT. It specifies CASSLTGNQPQHF.

The chain carries TRBV28 and TRBJ1-6; tentatively, D is TRBD1 (5 bases). Germline loops: CDR1 MDHEN, CDR2 SYDVKM. This CDR3 has 14 residues. The ends were cut back, 3 bases at V and 9 bases at J, with 12 bases in the middle. The CDR3 is CASSLGQQGSPLHF. The CDR3 DNA sequence: TGTGCCAGCAGTTTGGGTCAGCAGGGTTCACCCCTCCACTTT.

The chain recombines TRBV7-9 with TRBJ2-2; 7 bases match TRBD1. The CDR3 length is 17 residues. Germline V gives CDR1 SEHNR, CDR2 FQNEAQ (reference sequence). Trimming cost V 2 bases and J 1 base; bases outside gene matches: 7. CDR3 bases: TGTGCCAGCAGCTTAAAGTACAGGGGAATGAACACCGGGGAGCTGTTTTTT. This codes for CASSLKYRGMNTGELFF.

The rearrangement joins TRBV5-1 to TRBJ1-1; 7 positions match TRBD1. With 3 bases clipped from V and 2 bases from J, the junction kept 4 bases outside the gene matches. Per the germline V gene, CDR1 is SGHRS and CDR2 is YFSETQ. The CDR3 runs 14 residues. In DNA, the CDR3 is TGCGCCAGCAGCTCAACAGGGGCTAACACTGAAGCTTTCTTT. Translating gives CASSSTGANTEAFF.

CDR3 sequence reads: CASSKRGGTGIVTQYF. Here the CDR3 DNA reads TGCGCCAGCAGCAAAAGAGGTGGGACAGGGATTGTGACCCAGTACTTC. The gene calls are TRBV4-1 and TRBJ2-5; TRBD1 matches at 9 bases. The germline CDR1 and CDR2 sequences are MGHRA and YSYEKL. V trimming: 5 bases; J trimming: 7 bases; junction bases outside the gene matches: 14. This CDR3 contains 16 residues.

The chain links TRBV30 to TRBJ1-1; possible D gene TRBD1, 6 bases. In germline, CDR1 is GTSNPN, CDR2 SVGIG (reference sequence). The CDR3 has 14 amino acids. The V end was cut by 0 bases, the J end by 4 bases, with 12 bases between. This CDR3 reads CAWSVGGVGTEAFF. CDR3 bases: TGTGCCTGGAGTGTAGGGGGGGTTGGCACTGAAGCTTTCTTT.

This chain joins TRBV27 and TRBJ2-7, with TRBD1 identical over 9 bases. The CDR3 sequence is 14 residues long. Germline V gene data show CDR1 as MNHEY and CDR2 as SMNVEV (reference sequence). J lost 3 bases, V lost 5 bases, and 5 bases had no gene match. The CDR3 bases are TGTGCCAGCAGTCCGGGGACAGGGATCTACGAGCAGTACGTC. It codes for CASSPGTGIYEQYV.

V usage is TRBV9 and J usage is TRBJ2-1; possibly TRBD2 for D (5 bases). From germline, CDR1 is SGDLS and CDR2 YYNGEE. V dropped 5 bases and J dropped 0 bases, with 6 bases sitting between them. The CDR3 runs to 13 residues. CDR3 sequence: CASRGSSYNEQFF. The CDR3 DNA is TGTGCCAGCAGGGGGAGCTCCTACAATGAGCAGTTCTTC.

CDR3 sequence reads: CASSVAQRGGEETQYF. CDR3 in DNA: TGTGCCAGCAGCGTAGCTCAGCGGGGGGGAGAAGAGACCCAGTACTTC. The chain carries TRBV9 and TRBJ2-5; TRBD2 agrees at 10 bases. After removal of 0 bases from V and 3 bases from J, the junction contained 5 bases not matched to a gene. CDR3 size: 16 residues. Germline assignment: CDR1 SGDLS and CDR2 YYNGEE.

This clone was observed a single time. V usage is TRBV6-5 and J usage is TRBJ1-1; D is undetermined. V dropped 5 bases and J dropped 5 bases, with 15 bases sitting between them. There are 14 residues in the CDR3. CDR1 MNHEY and CDR2 SVGAGI come from the germline V gene. CDR3 sequence (DNA): TGTGCCAGCAGTCAGCACATTCCGGGGACTGAAGCTTTCTTT. Translated, it gives CASSQHIPGTEAFF.